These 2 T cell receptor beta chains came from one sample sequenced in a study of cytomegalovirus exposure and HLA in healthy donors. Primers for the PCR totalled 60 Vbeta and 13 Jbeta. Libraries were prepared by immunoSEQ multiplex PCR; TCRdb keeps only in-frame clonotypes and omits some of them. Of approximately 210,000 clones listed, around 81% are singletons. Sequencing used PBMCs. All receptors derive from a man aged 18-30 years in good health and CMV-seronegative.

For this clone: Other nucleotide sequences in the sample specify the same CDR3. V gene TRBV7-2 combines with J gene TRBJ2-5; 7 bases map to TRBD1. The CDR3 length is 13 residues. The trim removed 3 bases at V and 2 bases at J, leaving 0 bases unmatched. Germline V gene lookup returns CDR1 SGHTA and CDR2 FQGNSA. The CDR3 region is CASSLGQQETQYF. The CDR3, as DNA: TGTGCCAGCAGCTTGGGACAGCAAGAGACCCAGTACTTC.

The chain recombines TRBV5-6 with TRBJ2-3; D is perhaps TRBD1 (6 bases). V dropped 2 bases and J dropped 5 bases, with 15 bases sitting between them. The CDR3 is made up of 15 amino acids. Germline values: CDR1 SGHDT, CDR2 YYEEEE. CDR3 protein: CASSFIDRKQDTQYF. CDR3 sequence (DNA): TGTGCCAGCAGCTTCATAGACAGGAAGCAAGATACGCAGTATTTT.